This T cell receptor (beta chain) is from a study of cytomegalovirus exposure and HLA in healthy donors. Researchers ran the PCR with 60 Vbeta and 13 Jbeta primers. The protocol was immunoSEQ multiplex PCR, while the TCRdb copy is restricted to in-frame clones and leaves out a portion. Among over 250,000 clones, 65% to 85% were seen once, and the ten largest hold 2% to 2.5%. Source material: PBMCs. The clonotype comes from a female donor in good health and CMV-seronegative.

Here the CDR3 DNA reads TGTGCCAGCAGCGCCGAACGGGAAAATGAGCAGTTCTTC. This codes for CASSAERENEQFF. This rearrangement joins TRBV13 to TRBJ2-1, with a tentative D call TRBD2 (5 bases). This CDR3 contains 13 residues. Germline V gene lookup returns CDR1 PRHDT and CDR2 FYEKMQ (reference sequence). The V and J ends lost 5 bases and 7 bases respectively, with 12 bases between them.